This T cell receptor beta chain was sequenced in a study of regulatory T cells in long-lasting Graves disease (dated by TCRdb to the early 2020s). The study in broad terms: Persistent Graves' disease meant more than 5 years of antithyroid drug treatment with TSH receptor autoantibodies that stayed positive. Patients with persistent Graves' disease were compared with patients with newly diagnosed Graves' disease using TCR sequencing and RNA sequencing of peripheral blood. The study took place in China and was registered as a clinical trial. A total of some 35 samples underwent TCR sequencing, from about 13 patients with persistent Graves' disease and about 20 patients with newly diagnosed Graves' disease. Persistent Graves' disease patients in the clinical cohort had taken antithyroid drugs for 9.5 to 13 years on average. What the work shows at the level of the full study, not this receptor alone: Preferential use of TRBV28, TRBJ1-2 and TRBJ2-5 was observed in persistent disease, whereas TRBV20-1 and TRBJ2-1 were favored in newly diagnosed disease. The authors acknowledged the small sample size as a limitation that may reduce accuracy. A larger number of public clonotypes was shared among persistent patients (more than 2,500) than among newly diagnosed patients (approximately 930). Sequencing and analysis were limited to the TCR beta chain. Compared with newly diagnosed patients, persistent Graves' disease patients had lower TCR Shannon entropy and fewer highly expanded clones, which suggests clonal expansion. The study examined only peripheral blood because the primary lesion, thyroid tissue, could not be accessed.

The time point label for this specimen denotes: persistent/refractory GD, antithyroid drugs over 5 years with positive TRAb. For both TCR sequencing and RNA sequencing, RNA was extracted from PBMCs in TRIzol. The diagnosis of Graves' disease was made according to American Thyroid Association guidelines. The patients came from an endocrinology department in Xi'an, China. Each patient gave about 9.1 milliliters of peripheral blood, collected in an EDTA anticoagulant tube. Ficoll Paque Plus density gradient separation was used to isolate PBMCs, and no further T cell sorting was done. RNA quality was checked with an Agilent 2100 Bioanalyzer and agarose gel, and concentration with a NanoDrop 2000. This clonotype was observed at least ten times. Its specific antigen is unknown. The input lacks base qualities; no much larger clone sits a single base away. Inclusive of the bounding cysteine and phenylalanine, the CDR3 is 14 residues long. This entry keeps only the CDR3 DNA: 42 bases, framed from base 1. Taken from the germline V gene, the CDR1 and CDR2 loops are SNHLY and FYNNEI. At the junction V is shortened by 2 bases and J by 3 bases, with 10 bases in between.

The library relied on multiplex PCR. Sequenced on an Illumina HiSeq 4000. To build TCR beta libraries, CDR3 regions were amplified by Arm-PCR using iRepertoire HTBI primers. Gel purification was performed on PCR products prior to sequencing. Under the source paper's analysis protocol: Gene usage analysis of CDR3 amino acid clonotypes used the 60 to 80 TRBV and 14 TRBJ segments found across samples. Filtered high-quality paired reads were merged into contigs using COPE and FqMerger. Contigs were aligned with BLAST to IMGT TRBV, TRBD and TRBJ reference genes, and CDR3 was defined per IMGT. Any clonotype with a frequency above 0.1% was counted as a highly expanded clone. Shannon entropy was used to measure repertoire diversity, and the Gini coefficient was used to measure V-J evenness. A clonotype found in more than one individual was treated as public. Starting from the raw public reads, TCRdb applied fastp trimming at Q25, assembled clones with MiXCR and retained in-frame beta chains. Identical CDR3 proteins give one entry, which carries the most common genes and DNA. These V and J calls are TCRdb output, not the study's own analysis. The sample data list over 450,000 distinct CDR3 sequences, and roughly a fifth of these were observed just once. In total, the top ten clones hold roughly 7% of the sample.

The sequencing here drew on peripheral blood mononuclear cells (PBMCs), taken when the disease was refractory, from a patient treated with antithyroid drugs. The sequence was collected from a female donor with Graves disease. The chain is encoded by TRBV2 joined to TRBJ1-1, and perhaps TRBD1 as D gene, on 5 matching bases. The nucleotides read TGTGCCAGCAGTGAAAGGGGCAGGGACACTGAAGCTTTCTTT. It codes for CASSERGRDTEAFF.